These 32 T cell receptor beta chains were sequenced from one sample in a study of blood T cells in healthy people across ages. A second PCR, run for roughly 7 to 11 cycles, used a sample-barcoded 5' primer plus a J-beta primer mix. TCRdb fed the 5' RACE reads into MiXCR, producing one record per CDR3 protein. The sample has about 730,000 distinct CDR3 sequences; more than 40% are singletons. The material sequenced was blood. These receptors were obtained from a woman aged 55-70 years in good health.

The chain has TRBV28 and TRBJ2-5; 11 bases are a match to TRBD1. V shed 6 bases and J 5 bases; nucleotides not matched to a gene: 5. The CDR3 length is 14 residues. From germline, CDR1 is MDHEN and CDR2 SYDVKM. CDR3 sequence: CASSGQGALETQYF. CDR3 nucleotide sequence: TGTGCCAGCAGCGGACAGGGGGCCCTTGAGACCCAGTACTTC.

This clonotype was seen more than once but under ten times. CDR3 bases: TGTGCCAGCAGGTGGGGCGGGGAAGAGACCCAGTACTTC. Translation gives CASRWGGEETQYF. The chain couples TRBV2 to TRBJ2-5; the D gene is possibly TRBD2 (6 bases). Germline CDR1 SNHLY, CDR2 FYNNEI. The CDR3 sequence is 13 residues long. V gave up 6 bases and J gave up 3 bases, with 11 bases separating them.

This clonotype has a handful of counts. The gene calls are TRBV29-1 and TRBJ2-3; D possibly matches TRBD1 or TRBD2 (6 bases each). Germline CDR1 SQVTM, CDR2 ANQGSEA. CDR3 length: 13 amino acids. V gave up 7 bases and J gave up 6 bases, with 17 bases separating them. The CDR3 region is CSAGGGFEDTQYF. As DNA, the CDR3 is TGCAGCGCAGGAGGGGGGTTCGAGGATACGCAGTATTTT.

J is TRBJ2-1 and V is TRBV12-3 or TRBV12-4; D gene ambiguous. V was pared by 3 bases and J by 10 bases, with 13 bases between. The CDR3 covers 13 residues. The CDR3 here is CASSFGQSYEQFF. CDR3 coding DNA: TGTGCCAGCAGTTTCGGCCAGTCGTACGAGCAGTTCTTC.

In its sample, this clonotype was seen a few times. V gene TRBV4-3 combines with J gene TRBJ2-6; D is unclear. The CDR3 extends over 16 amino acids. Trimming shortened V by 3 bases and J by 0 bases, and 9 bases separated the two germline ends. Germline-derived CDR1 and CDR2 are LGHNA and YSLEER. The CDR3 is CASSHEMSSGANVLTF. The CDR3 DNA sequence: TGCGCCAGCAGCCACGAAATGAGCTCTGGGGCCAACGTCCTGACTTTC.

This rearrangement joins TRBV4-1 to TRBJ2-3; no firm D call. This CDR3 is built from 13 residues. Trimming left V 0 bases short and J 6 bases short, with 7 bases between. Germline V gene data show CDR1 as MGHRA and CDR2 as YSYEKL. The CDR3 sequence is CASSQDPGDTQYF. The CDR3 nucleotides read TGCGCCAGCAGCCAAGATCCCGGGGATACGCAGTATTTT.

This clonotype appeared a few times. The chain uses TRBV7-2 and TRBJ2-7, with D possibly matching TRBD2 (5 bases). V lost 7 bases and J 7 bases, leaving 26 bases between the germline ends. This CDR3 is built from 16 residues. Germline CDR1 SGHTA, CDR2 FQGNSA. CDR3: CASTQAAGRASREQYF. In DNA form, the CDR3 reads TGTGCCAGCACCCAAGCTGCCGGGCGGGCCAGCCGTGAGCAGTACTTC.

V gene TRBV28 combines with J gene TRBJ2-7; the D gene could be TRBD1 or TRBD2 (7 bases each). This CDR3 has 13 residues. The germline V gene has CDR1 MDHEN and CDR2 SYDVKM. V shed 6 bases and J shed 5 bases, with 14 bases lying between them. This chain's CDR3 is CASRQGGPDEQYF. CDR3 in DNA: TGTGCCAGCAGGCAGGGGGGGCCGGACGAGCAGTACTTC.

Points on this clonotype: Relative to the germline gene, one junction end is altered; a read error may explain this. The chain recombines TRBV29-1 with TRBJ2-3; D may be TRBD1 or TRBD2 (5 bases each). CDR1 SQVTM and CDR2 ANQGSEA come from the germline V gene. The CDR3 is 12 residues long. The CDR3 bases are TGCGGCGTGGAGAGGGGATCGGATACGCAGTATTTT. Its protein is CGVERGSDTQYF.

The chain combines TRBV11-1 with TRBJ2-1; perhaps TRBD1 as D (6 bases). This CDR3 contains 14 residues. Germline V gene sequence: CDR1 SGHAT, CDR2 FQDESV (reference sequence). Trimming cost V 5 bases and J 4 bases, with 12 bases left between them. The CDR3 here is CASSLSDRYNEQFF. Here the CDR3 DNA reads TGTGCCAGCAGCCTCTCCGACAGGTACAATGAGCAGTTCTTC.

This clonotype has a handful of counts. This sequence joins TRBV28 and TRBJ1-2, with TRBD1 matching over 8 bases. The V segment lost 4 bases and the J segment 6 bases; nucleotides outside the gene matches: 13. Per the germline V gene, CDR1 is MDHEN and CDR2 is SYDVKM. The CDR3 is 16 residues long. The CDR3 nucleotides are TGTGCCAGCAGTTACCCCCAGGGGACAGGCCTAAATGGCTACACCTTC. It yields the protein CASSYPQGTGLNGYTF.

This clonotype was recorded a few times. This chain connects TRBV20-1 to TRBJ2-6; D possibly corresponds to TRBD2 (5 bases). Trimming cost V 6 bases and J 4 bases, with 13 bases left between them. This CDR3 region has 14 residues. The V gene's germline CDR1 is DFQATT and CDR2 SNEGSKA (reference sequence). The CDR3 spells CSAGVGSGANVLTF. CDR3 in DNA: TGCAGTGCCGGGGTCGGGTCAGGGGCCAACGTCCTGACTTTC.

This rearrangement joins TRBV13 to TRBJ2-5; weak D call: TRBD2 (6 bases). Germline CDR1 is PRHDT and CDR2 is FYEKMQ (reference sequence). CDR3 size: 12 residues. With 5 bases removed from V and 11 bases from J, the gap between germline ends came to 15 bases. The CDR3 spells CASSLQAREQYF. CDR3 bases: TGTGCCAGCAGCCTCCAGGCACGGGAGCAGTACTTC.

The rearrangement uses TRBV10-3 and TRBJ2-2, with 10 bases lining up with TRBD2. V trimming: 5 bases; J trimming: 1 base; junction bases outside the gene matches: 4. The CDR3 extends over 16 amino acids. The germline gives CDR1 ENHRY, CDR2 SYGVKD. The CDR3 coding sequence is TGTGCCATCAGTTCTAGCGGGGGCCAGAACACCGGGGAGCTGTTTTTT. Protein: CAISSSGGQNTGELFF.

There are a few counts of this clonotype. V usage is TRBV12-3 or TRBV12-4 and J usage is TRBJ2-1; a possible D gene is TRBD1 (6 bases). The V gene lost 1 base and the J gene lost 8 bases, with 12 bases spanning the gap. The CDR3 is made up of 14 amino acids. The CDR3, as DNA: TGTGCCAGCAGTTTAGGTAAACAGGGCTATGAGCAGTTCTTC. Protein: CASSLGKQGYEQFF.

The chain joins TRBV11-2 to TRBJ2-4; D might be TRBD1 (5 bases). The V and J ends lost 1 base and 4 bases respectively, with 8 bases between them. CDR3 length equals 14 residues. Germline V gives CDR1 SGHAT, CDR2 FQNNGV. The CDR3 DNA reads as TGTGCCAGCAGCTTAGCACAGGAGAAAAACATTCAGTACTTC. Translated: CASSLAQEKNIQYF.

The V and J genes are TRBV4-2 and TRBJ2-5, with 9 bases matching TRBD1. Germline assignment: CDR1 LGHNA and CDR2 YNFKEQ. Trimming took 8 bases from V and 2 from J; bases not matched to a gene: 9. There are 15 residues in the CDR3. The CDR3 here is CASGLGTGQQETQYF. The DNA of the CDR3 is TGTGCCAGCGGCCTCGGGACAGGGCAACAAGAGACCCAGTACTTC.

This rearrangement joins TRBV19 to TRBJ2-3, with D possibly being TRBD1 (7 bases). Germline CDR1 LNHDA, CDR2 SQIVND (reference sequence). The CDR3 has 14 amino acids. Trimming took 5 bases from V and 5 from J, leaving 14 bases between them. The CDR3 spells CASSVAGGQDTQYF. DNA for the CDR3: TGTGCCAGTAGTGTGGCAGGGGGGCAAGATACGCAGTATTTT.

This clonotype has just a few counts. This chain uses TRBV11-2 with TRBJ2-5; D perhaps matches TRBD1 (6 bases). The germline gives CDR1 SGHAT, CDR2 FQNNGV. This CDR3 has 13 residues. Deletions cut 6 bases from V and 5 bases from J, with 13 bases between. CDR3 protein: CASRQGLKETQYF. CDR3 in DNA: TGTGCCAGCAGGCAGGGGCTTAAGGAGACCCAGTACTTC. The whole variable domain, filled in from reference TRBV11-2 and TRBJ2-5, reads EAGVAQSPRYKIIEKRQSVAFWCNPISGHATLYWYQQILGQGPKLLIQFQNNGVVDDSQLPKDRFSAERLKGVDSTLKIQPAKLEDSAVYLCASRQGLKETQYFGPGTRLLVL.

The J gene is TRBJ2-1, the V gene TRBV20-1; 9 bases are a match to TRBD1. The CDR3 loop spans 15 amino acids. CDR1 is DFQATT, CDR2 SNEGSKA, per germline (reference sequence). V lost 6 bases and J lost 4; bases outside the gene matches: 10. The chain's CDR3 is CSAISWDREYNEQFF. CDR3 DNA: TGCAGTGCCATATCCTGGGACAGGGAATACAATGAGCAGTTCTTC.

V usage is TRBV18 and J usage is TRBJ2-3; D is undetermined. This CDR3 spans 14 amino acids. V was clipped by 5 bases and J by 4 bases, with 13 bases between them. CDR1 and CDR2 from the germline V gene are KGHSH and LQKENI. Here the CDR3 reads CASSSRITPDTQYF. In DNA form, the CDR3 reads TGTGCCAGCTCATCGCGGATTACCCCAGATACGCAGTATTTT.

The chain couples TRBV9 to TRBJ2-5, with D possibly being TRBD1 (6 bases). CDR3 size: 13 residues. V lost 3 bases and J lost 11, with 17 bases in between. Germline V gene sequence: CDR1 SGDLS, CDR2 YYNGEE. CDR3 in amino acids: CASSGWQGNEQYF. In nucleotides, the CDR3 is TGTGCCAGCAGCGGTTGGCAGGGGAATGAGCAGTACTTC.

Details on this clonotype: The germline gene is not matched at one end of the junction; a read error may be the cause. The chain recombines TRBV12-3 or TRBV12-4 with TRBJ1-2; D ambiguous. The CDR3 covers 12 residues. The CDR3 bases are TGTGCCAGCGGTTTGAATAGCTATGGCTACACCTTC. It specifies CASGLNSYGYTF.

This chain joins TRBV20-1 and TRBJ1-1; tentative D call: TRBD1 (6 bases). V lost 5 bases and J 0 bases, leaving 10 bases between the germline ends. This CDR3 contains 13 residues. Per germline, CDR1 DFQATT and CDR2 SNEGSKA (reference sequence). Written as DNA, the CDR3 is TGCAGTGCTTGGACAGCGATGAACACTGAAGCTTTCTTT. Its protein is CSAWTAMNTEAFF.

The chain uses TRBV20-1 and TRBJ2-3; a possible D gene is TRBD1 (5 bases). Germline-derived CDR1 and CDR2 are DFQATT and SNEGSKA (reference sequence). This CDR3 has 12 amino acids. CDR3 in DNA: TGCATTGCAGACCAGGGATTTGATACGCAGTATTTT. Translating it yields CIADQGFDTQYF.

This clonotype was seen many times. Written as DNA, the CDR3 is TGCAGTGCTCACGGGGGACAGGAGACCTACGAGCAGTACTTC. This gives the protein CSAHGGQETYEQYF. This chain links TRBV20-1 with TRBJ2-7, with 8 positions matching TRBD1. CDR3 length equals 14 residues. The V and J ends lost 5 bases and 2 bases, in that order; junction bases with no gene match: 8. Germline assignment: CDR1 DFQATT and CDR2 SNEGSKA (reference sequence).

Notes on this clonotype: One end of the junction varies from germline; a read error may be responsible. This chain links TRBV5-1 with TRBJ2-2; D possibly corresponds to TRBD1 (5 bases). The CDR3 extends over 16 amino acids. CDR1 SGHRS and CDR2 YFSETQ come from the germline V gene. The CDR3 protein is CVSSLANSGYTGELFF. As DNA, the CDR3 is TGCGTCAGCAGCTTGGCCAATTCAGGGTACACCGGGGAGCTGTTTTTT.

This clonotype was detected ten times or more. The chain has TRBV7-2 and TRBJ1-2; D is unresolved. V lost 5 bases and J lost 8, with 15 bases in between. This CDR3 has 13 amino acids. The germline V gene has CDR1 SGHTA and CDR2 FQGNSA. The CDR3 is CASSPQTLWGYTF. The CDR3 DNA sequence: TGTGCCAGCAGCCCCCAGACGCTATGGGGCTACACCTTC.

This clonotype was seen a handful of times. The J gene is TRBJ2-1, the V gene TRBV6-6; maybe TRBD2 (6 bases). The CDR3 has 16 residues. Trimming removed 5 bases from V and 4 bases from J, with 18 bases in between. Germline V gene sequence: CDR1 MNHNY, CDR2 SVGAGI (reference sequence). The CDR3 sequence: CASSGLGLALYNEQFF. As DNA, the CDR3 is TGTGCCAGCAGTGGCCTGGGGCTAGCGCTTTACAATGAGCAGTTCTTC.

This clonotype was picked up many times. Here the CDR3 DNA reads TGTGCCAGCAGCTCACTAGCGGGACCCTACGAGCAGTACTTC. This translates into CASSSLAGPYEQYF. This chain uses TRBV7-2 with TRBJ2-7, with TRBD2 matching 10 bases. The CDR3 consists of 14 residues. Germline values: CDR1 SGHTA, CDR2 FQGNSA. Germline trimming cut 4 bases from V and 2 bases from J; bases unmatched to any gene: 2. The entire variable domain, with the rest obtained from reference TRBV7-2 and TRBJ2-7, is as follows: GAGVSQSPSNKVTEKGKDVELRCDPISGHTALYWYRQSLGQGLEFLIYFQGNSAPDKSGLPSDRFSAERTGGSVSTLTIQRTQQEDSAVYLCASSSLAGPYEQYFGPGTRLTVT.

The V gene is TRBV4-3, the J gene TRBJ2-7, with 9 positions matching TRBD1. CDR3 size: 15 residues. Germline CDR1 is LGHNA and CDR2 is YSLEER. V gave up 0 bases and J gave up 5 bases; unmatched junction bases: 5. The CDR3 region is CASSQDANRGHEQYF. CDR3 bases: TGCGCCAGCAGCCAAGACGCCAACAGGGGGCACGAGCAGTACTTC.

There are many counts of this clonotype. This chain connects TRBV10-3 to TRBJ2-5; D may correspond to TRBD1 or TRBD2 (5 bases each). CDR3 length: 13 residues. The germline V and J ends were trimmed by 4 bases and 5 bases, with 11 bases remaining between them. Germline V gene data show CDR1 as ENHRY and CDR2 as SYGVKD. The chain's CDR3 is CAISVEGRETQYF. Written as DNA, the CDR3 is TGTGCCATCAGTGTAGAGGGGCGGGAGACCCAGTACTTC.